This paragraph reports one T cell receptor (beta chain). Its antigen remains unknown. The data originate from a study of T cells in Graves' hyperthyroidism and ophthalmopathy. Trimming took off 3 bases at V and 6 bases at J, with 8 bases between the two ends. CDR1 is KGHDR and CDR2 is SFDVKD in the germline V gene. The CDR3 spans 14 residues. Study-wide results and limits: Among thyroid clonotypes expanded above 0.001, most also appeared in blood.

Authors of the study amplified TCR beta CDR3 regions from RNA transcripts. The primer set for the first-round RT-PCR of the TCR CDR3 was HTBI. Each CDR3 protein gets one entry after TCRdb re-called the multiplex PCR reads with MiXCR. The top ten clones hold about 7.8% of a sample with approximately 560,000 distinct CDR3 sequences, about half of them seen once. Material: peripheral blood or thyroid tissue (not recorded which). This sequence was found in a woman under 30 with Graves' hyperthyroidism. The V gene is TRBV24-1, the J gene TRBJ1-6; D possibly corresponds to TRBD1 (6 bases). CDR3 coding DNA: TGTGCCACCAGTGATGGCAGGGGTAATTCACCCCTCCACTTT. Translated, it gives CATSDGRGNSPLHF.